The 25 T cell receptor beta chains below were found in one sample sequenced in a study of shared T cell receptors in the human thymus. Using immunoSEQ multiplex PCR, the repertoire was profiled, and TCRdb retains in-frame clones only, with some absent. This table holds some 700,000 clones, 88% found once. These same data were also listed under a study on human thymus T cells.

Sequencing used thymocytes. These receptors came from a boy under two years old with a congenital heart defect.

The chain couples TRBV11-2 to TRBJ2-3; a weak D match, TRBD1 (5 bases). The V end was cut by 3 bases, the J end by 3 bases, with 19 bases between. CDR1 is SGHAT and CDR2 is FQNNGV in the germline V gene. CDR3 size: 17 residues. This chain's CDR3 is CASSFRQRWGLTDTQYF. The CDR3, as DNA: TGTGCCAGCAGCTTTCGGCAACGGTGGGGCCTTACAGATACGCAGTATTTT.

This chain links TRBV5-3 with TRBJ2-1, with 8 bases aligning to TRBD2. TRBV5-3 is placed among ORFs of uncertain function. Trimming at V came to 6 bases and at J to 2 bases, leaving 7 bases not matched to a gene. The CDR3 has 15 amino acids. The CDR3 DNA reads as TGTGCCAGAACCGGTCACGGGAGGGCCTACAATGAGCAGTTCTTC. Encoded protein: CARTGHGRAYNEQFF.

The chain combines TRBV10-3 with TRBJ2-5, with TRBD1 matching over 9 bases. Trimming at V came to 3 bases and at J to 5 bases, leaving 7 bases not matched to a gene. The CDR3 is 15 amino acids. Germline CDR1 is ENHRY and CDR2 is SYGVKD. CDR3 in amino acids: CAISDRTGVVETQYF. CDR3 DNA sequence: TGTGCCATCAGTGACAGGACAGGGGTGGTGGAGACCCAGTACTTC.

The gene calls are TRBV5-1 and TRBJ2-5, with D tentatively TRBD2 (6 bases). V dropped 2 bases and J dropped 1 base, with 12 bases sitting between them. Germline values: CDR1 SGHRS, CDR2 YFSETQ. The length of the CDR3 is 15 residues. CDR3 bases: TGCGCCAGCAGCTTCCAGGGCGGGATCCAAGAGACCCAGTACTTC. Its protein is CASSFQGGIQETQYF.

V and J are TRBV19 and TRBJ2-5; TRBD1 might be the D (6 bases). V shed 1 base and J shed 1 base, with 13 bases lying between them. Germline V gene data show CDR1 as LNHDA and CDR2 as SQIVND (reference sequence). This CDR3 comprises 16 residues. The CDR3 region has the DNA TGTGCCAGTAGTATAGGAGCGGACAGCCTCCAAGAGACCCAGTACTTC. Encoded protein: CASSIGADSLQETQYF.

This clone has more than one count but fewer than ten. The J gene is TRBJ1-3, the V gene TRBV4-3, with D maybe TRBD1 (6 bases). The CDR3 extends over 17 amino acids. V gave up 0 bases and J gave up 0 bases, with 12 bases separating them. Germline assignment: CDR1 LGHNA and CDR2 YSLEER. This chain's CDR3 is CASSQDPYRDSGNTIYF. The CDR3, as DNA: TGCGCCAGCAGCCAAGACCCATACAGGGACTCTGGAAACACCATATATTTT.

About this clone itself: One end of the junction fails to match germline, which may point to a read error. This chain joins TRBV6-1 and TRBJ2-1, with 8 bases that match TRBD2. The germline gives CDR1 MNHNS, CDR2 SASEGT. This CDR3 contains 15 residues. The CDR3 DNA reads as TGTGCCACCAGTCCCGCGGGAGGACTTAGCAATGAGCAGTTCTTC. Amino acid sequence: CATSPAGGLSNEQFF.

This chain joins TRBV10-1 and TRBJ1-2; a weak D match, TRBD1 (6 bases). This CDR3 contains 15 residues. V dropped 6 bases and J dropped 0 bases, with 14 bases sitting between them. Germline loops: CDR1 WNHNN, CDR2 SYGVQD (reference sequence). The CDR3 nucleotides read TGCGCCAGCAGACACTGGACAGTGTCTAACTATGGCTACACCTTC. Translated: CASRHWTVSNYGYTF.

V gene TRBV27 combines with J gene TRBJ1-5; TRBD1 might be the D (5 bases). In germline, CDR1 is MNHEY, CDR2 SMNVEV (reference sequence). The V gene lost 4 bases and the J gene lost 1 base, with 17 bases spanning the gap. The CDR3 is made up of 17 amino acids. CDR3 region: CASSSGDGGISNQPQHF. CDR3 nucleotide sequence: TGTGCCAGCAGTTCGGGGGATGGGGGGATCAGCAATCAGCCCCAGCATTTT.

The chain couples TRBV19 to TRBJ1-1; D is uncertain. Trimming took off 8 bases at V and 3 bases at J, with 10 bases between the two ends. The CDR3 extends over 12 amino acids. The germline V gene encodes CDR1 LNHDA and CDR2 SQIVND (reference sequence). The CDR3 loop is CASGRRYTEAFF. The DNA for the CDR3 is TGTGCCAGTGGGAGGCGGTACACTGAAGCTTTCTTT.

The chain links TRBV6-6 to TRBJ2-7; the D gene is possibly TRBD2 (6 bases). Germline CDR1 and CDR2: MNHNY and SVGAGI (reference sequence). The CDR3 runs to 15 residues. Between the trimmed V and J ends, which lost 0 bases and 5 bases, there was a span of 14 bases. Written as DNA, the CDR3 is TGTGCCAGCAGTTACTCGATAGGCGGCGGGAACGAGCAGTACTTC. It yields the protein CASSYSIGGGNEQYF.

The genes are TRBV4-1 and TRBJ1-3; TRBD1 agrees at 8 bases. The V and J ends lost 3 bases and 2 bases, in that order; junction bases with no gene match: 6. This CDR3 comprises 16 residues. Germline values: CDR1 MGHRA, CDR2 YSYEKL. The CDR3 sequence: CASSHPGQAAGNTIYF. CDR3 nucleotide sequence: TGCGCCAGCAGCCACCCGGGACAGGCGGCTGGAAACACCATATATTTT.

V usage is TRBV28 and J usage is TRBJ2-1, with 10 bases that match TRBD2. The CDR3 is 16 residues long. The trim removed 2 bases at V and 4 bases at J, leaving 5 bases unmatched. Germline V gives CDR1 MDHEN, CDR2 SYDVKM. The CDR3 nucleotides read TGTGCCAGCAGTTTAAGGACTAGCGGTAGGTACAATGAGCAGTTCTTC. Protein product: CASSLRTSGRYNEQFF. The full variable domain, its missing parts supplied by reference TRBV28 and TRBJ2-1, is DVKVTQSSRYLVKRTGEKVFLECVQDMDHENMFWYRQDPGLGLRLIYFSYDVKMKEKGDIPEGYSVSREKKERFSLILESASTNQTSMYLCASSLRTSGRYNEQFFGPGTRLTVL.

V usage is TRBV5-6 and J usage is TRBJ2-2; 9 bases are shared with TRBD1. Looked up from germline, CDR1 is SGHDT and CDR2 is YYEEEE. V lost 2 bases and J lost 5; bases outside the gene matches: 10. CDR3 length: 17 amino acids. The CDR3 reads CASSFIGGTGNTGELFF. The CDR3 region has the DNA TGTGCCAGCAGCTTTATCGGGGGGACAGGGAATACCGGGGAGCTGTTTTTT.

The chain is built from TRBV6-6 and TRBJ1-5, with 7 bases matching TRBD1. The V gene's germline CDR1 is MNHNY and CDR2 SVGAGI (reference sequence). The CDR3 has 16 amino acids. The V segment lost 6 bases and the J segment 4 bases; nucleotides outside the gene matches: 12. CDR3 bases: TGTGCCAGCAGCTACCGGCCGGGACAGCAAAATCAGCCCCAGCATTTT. Translation gives CASSYRPGQQNQPQHF.

V usage is TRBV29-1 and J usage is TRBJ2-2; TRBD2 matches 11 bases. CDR1 is SQVTM and CDR2 is ANQGSEA in the germline V gene. Unmatched junction bases numbered 12, after V lost 7 bases and J lost 8 bases. The CDR3 contains 15 residues. CDR3 sequence reads: CSGPLAGGPGGELFF. CDR3 bases: TGCAGCGGACCCCTAGCGGGAGGACCCGGTGGGGAGCTGTTTTTT.

The rearrangement joins TRBV6-5 to TRBJ1-2; 9 bases map to TRBD1. Germline V gene sequence: CDR1 MNHEY, CDR2 SVGAGI. Losses at the gene ends were 6 bases for V and 2 bases for J; bases not matched to a gene: 4. The CDR3 is made up of 14 amino acids. CDR3 sequence reads: CASSRDRANYGYTF. CDR3 in DNA: TGTGCCAGCAGCCGGGACAGGGCGAACTATGGCTACACCTTC.

The chain has TRBV19 and TRBJ2-2, with 7 bases fitting TRBD1. Germline values: CDR1 LNHDA, CDR2 SQIVND (reference sequence). The CDR3 length is 15 residues. V lost 5 bases to trimming and J lost 0 bases; unmatched junction nucleotides: 3. CDR3 DNA: TGTGCCAGTAGTTCGGGACAGACGAACACCGGGGAGCTGTTTTTT. Translating it yields CASSSGQTNTGELFF.

The V and J genes are TRBV19 and TRBJ2-5; 12 positions agree with TRBD2. Trimming took 4 bases from V and 5 from J; bases not matched to a gene: 11. Germline loops: CDR1 LNHDA, CDR2 SQIVND (reference sequence). The CDR3 sequence is 17 residues long. This chain's CDR3 is CASSRGLAGGPTETQYF. CDR3 coding DNA: TGTGCCAGTAGTAGAGGCCTAGCGGGAGGGCCCACGGAGACCCAGTACTTC. Full variable domain (missing parts from reference TRBV19 and TRBJ2-5): DGGITQSPKYLFRKEGQNVTLSCEQNLNHDAMYWYRQDPGQGLRLIYYSQIVNDFQKGDIAEGYSVSREKKESFPLTVTSAQKNPTAFYLCASSRGLAGGPTETQYFGPGTRLLVL.

The J gene is TRBJ2-1, the V gene TRBV29-1; D is uncertain. Deletions cut 4 bases from V and 6 bases from J, with 16 bases between. This CDR3 has 14 amino acids. Germline V gene sequence: CDR1 SQVTM, CDR2 ANQGSEA. Written as DNA, the CDR3 is TGCAGCGTTGTCGACACGGAAGACACCAATGAGCAGTTCTTC. Its translation is CSVVDTEDTNEQFF.

This sequence joins TRBV28 and TRBJ2-1; 11 nucleotides match TRBD2. V lost 7 bases, J lost 6 bases, and 17 bases stayed unmatched. The length of the CDR3 is 18 residues. Per the germline V gene, CDR1 is MDHEN and CDR2 is SYDVKM. This CDR3 is CASTQLAGEGIGVNEQFF. The CDR3 DNA follows: TGTGCCAGCACTCAACTAGCGGGAGAAGGGATAGGGGTCAATGAGCAGTTCTTC.

As to this clone: The junction does not match germline at one end; this may be a read error. This CDR3 is CVASGGYEQYF. Written as DNA, the CDR3 is TGTGTGGCTAGCGGGGGCTACGAGCAGTACTTC. The chain recombines TRBV20-1 with TRBJ2-7; 10 bases line up with TRBD2. Germline V gene sequence: CDR1 DFQATT, CDR2 SNEGSKA (reference sequence). The CDR3 covers 11 residues.

The J gene is TRBJ2-1, the V gene TRBV28; a possible D gene is TRBD2 (6 bases). The V end lost 10 bases, the J end lost 2 bases, and 18 bases lay between the germline ends. The CDR3 totals 15 residues. Germline V lookup: CDR1 MDHEN, CDR2 SYDVKM. CDR3 in amino acids: CATRSGLLTYNEQFF. The CDR3 region has the DNA TGTGCCACCCGGTCCGGACTATTGACCTACAATGAGCAGTTCTTC.

In this sample, this clone turned up once. The chain joins TRBV28 to TRBJ2-1, with TRBD2 matching over 10 bases. Germline CDR1 reads MDHEN; CDR2 reads SYDVKM. The J segment lost 4 bases and the V segment lost 5 bases, leaving 14 bases of the junction unmatched. The CDR3 covers 18 residues. For the CDR3, the DNA is TGTGCCAGCAGTCCGCAGGCGTATAGCGGGAGGCCTTACAATGAGCAGTTCTTC. It encodes CASSPQAYSGRPYNEQFF.

The gene calls are TRBV5-1 and TRBJ2-1, with 13 nucleotides matching TRBD2. The CDR3 totals 16 residues. The junction had 0 bases not matched to a gene; V was cut back by 3 bases and J by 0 bases. Looked up from germline, CDR1 is SGHRS and CDR2 is YFSETQ. The CDR3 DNA follows: TGCGCCAGCAGCTGGACTAGCGGGAGCTCCTACAATGAGCAGTTCTTC. It translates to CASSWTSGSSYNEQFF.